Given below is one T cell receptor beta chain in context. In the original workflow: Cell counts per sample came from amplifying reference gene primers. Clones were sequenced by immunoSEQ multiplex PCR, and TCRdb holds only the in-frame ones, with some missing. V and J calls and clone size are as listed in that table; D and trimming were resolved from the DNA. The table records 200,000 to 250,000 clones, more than 75% of them present only once. The data stem from a study of blood T cell repertoires in COVID-19. Study overall: Sites across the United States, Italy and Spain contributed samples from acute and convalescent COVID-19. The analysed material was cDNA or gDNA that came from T cells, B-cell-depleted T cells, or PBMCs.

The ends were cut back, 2 bases at V and 0 bases at J, with 18 bases in the middle. Germline CDR1 is SGHKS and CDR2 is YYEKEE (reference sequence). The length of the CDR3 is 18 residues. The clonotype originates from a man between 45 and 60 years old who had recovered from COVID-19. This sequence joins TRBV5-5 and TRBJ1-3; the D gene is possibly TRBD1 (6 bases). Sequenced sample: peripheral blood. The CDR3 DNA reads TGTGCCAGCAGCTTACAACCCGGGACAAGGAGCTCTGGAAACACCATATATTTT. It codes for CASSLQPGTRSSGNTIYF.